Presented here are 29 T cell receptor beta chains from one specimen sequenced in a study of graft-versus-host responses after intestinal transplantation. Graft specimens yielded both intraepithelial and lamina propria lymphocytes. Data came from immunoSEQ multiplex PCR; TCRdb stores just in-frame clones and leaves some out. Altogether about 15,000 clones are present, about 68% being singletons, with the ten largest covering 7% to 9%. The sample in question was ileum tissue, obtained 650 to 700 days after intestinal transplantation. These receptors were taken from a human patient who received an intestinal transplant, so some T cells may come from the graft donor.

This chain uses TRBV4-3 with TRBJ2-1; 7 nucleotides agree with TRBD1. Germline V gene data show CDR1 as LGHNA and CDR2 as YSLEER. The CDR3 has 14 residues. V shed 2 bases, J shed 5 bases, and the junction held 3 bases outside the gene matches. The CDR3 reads CASSQTGTDNEQFF. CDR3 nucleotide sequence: TGCGCCAGCAGCCAAACCGGGACAGACAATGAGCAGTTCTTC.

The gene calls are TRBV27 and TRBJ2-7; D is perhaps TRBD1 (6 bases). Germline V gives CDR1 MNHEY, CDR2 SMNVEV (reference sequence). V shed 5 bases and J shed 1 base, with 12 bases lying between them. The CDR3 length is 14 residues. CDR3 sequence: CASSIGQSSYEQYF. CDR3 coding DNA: TGTGCCAGCAGTATAGGACAGTCTTCCTACGAGCAGTACTTC.

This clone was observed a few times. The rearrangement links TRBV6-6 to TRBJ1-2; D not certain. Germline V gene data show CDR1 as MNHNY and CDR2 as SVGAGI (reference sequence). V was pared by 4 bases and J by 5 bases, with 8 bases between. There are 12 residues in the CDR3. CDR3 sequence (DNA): TGTGCCAGCAGTTCCACAGTTTATGGCTACACCTTC. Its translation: CASSSTVYGYTF.

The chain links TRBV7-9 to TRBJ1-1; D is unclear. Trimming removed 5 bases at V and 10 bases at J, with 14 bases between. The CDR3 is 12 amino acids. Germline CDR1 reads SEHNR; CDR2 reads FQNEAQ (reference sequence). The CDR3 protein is CASSADSVGAFF. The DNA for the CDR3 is TGTGCCAGCAGCGCGGACTCCGTGGGAGCTTTCTTT. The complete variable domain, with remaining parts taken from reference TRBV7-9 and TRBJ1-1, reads DTGVSQNPRHKITKRGQNVTFRCDPISEHNRLYWYRQTLGQGPEFLTYFQNEAQLEKSRLLSDRFSAERPKGSFSTLEIQRTEQGDSAMYLCASSADSVGAFFGQGTRLTVV.

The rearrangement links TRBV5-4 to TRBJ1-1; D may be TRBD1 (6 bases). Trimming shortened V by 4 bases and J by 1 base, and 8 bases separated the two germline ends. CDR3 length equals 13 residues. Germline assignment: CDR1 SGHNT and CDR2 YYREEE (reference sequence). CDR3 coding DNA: TGTGCCAGCAGCACGACAGGGAACACTGAAGCTTTCTTT. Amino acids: CASSTTGNTEAFF.

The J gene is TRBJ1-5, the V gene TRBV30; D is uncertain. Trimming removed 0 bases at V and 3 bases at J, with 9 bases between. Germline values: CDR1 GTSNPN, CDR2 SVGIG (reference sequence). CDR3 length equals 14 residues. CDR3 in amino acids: CAWSVAQVNQPQHF. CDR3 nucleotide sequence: TGTGCCTGGAGTGTCGCGCAGGTCAATCAGCCCCAGCATTTT.

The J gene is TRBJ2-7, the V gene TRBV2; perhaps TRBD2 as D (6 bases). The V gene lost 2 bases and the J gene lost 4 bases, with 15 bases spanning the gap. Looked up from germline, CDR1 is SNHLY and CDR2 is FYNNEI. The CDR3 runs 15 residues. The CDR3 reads CASSELGGVTYEQYF. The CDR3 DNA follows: TGTGCCAGCAGTGAATTGGGCGGGGTGACATACGAGCAGTACTTC.

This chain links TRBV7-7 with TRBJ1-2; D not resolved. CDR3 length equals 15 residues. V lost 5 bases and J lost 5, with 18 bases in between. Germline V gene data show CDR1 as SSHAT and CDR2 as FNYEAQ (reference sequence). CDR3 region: CASSHWAFGAYGYTF. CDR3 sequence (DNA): TGTGCCAGCAGCCACTGGGCCTTCGGTGCGTATGGCTACACCTTC.

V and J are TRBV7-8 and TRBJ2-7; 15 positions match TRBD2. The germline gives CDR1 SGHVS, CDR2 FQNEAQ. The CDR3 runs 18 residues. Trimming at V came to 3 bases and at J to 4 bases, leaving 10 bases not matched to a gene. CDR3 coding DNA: TGTGCCAGCAGCTTGCGGCCGGGACTAGCGGGGGGCTTATACGAGCAGTACTTC. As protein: CASSLRPGLAGGLYEQYF.

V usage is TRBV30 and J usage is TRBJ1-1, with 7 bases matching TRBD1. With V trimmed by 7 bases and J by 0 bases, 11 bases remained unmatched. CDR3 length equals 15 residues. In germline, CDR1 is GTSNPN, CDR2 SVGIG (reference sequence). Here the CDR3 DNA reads TGTGCCTACAGACAGGGACGGGGCATGAACACTGAAGCTTTCTTT. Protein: CAYRQGRGMNTEAFF.

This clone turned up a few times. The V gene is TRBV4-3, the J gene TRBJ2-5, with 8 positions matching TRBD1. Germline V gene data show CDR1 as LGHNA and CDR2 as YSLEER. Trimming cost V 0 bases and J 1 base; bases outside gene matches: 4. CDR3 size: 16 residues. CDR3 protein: CASSQDGTGSQETQYF. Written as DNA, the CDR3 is TGCGCCAGCAGCCAAGACGGGACAGGTAGCCAAGAGACCCAGTACTTC.

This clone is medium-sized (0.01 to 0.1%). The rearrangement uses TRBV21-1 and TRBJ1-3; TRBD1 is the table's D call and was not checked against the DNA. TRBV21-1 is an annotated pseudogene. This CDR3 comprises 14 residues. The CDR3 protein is CASSKGHSGNTIYF. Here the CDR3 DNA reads TGTGCCAGCAGCAAAGGACACTCTGGAAACACCATATATTTT.

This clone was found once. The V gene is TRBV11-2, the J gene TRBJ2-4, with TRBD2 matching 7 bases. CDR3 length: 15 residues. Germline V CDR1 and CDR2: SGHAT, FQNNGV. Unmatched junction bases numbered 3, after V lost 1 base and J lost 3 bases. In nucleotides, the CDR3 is TGTGCCAGCAGCTTAGGGGCTAGCGGCAAAAACATTCAGTACTTC. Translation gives CASSLGASGKNIQYF.

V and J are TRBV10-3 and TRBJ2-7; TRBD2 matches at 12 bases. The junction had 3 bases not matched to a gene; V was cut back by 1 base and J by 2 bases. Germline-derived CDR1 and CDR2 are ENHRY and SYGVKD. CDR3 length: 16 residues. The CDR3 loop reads CAISEFPSGGAYEQYF. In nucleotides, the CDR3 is TGTGCCATCAGTGAGTTCCCTAGCGGGGGGGCCTACGAGCAGTACTTC.

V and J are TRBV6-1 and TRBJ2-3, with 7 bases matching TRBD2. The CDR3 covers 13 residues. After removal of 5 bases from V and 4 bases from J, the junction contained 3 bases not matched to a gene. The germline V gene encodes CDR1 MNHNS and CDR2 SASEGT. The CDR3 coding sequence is TGTGCCAGCAGTCTAGGGAGGGCAGATACGCAGTATTTT. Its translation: CASSLGRADTQYF.

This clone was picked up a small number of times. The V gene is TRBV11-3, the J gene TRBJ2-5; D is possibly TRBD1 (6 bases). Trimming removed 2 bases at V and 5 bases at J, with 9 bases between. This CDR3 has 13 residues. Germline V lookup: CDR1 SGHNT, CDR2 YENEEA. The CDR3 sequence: CASSLWGPETQYF. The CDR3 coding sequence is TGTGCCAGCAGCTTATGGGGGCCGGAGACCCAGTACTTC. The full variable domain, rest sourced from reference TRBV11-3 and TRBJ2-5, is EAGVVQSPRYKIIEKKQPVAFWCNPISGHNTLYWYLQNLGQGPELLIRYENEEAVDDSQLPKDRFSAERLKGVDSTLKIQPAELGDSAVYLCASSLWGPETQYFGPGTRLLVL.

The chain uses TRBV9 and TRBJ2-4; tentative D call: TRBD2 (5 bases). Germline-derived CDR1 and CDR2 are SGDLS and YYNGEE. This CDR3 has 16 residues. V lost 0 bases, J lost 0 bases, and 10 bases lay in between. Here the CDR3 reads CASSVGWELAKNIQYF. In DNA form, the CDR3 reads TGTGCCAGCAGCGTAGGTTGGGAGCTAGCCAAAAACATTCAGTACTTC.

Written as DNA, the CDR3 is TGTGCCACCAGCCCCCGGGGGGGGTCCCAGGGGCCCTATGGCTACACCTTC. Translation gives CATSPRGGSQGPYGYTF. The rearrangement uses TRBV15 and TRBJ1-2, with D possibly being TRBD1 (6 bases). Trimming left V 5 bases short and J 4 bases short, with 23 bases between. Germline values: CDR1 LNHNV, CDR2 YYDKDF (reference sequence). The CDR3 length is 17 residues.

Here the CDR3 reads CAISLQGTEAFF. The CDR3 nucleotides are TGTGCCATCAGCTTACAGGGCACTGAAGCTTTCTTT. The V and J genes are TRBV10-3 and TRBJ1-1; D may be TRBD1 (6 bases). Germline V gene data show CDR1 as ENHRY and CDR2 as SYGVKD. The CDR3 spans 12 residues. Trimming cost V 6 bases and J 4 bases, with 9 bases left between them.

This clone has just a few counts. DNA of the CDR3: TGCGCCAGCAGCCAAACAGCCCACGGGGCTGGAAACACCATATATTTT. Protein product: CASSQTAHGAGNTIYF. V gene TRBV4-1 combines with J gene TRBJ1-3, with D hard to call. Germline CDR1 reads MGHRA; CDR2 reads YSYEKL. The CDR3 has 16 residues. Trimming removed 2 bases from V and 2 bases from J, with 13 bases in between.

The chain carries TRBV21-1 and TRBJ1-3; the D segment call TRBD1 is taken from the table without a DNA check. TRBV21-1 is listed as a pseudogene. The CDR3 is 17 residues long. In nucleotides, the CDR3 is TGTGCCAGCAGCAAAGAAGGACAGGGCCCCTCTGGAAACACCATATATTTT. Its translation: CASSKEGQGPSGNTIYF.

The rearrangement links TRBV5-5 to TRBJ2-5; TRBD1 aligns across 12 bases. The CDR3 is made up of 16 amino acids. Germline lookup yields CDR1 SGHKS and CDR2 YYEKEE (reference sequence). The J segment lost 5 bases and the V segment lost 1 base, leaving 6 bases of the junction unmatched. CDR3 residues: CASSLRGTGGRETQYF. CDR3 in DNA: TGTGCCAGCAGCTTGAGGGGGACAGGGGGCCGGGAGACCCAGTACTTC.

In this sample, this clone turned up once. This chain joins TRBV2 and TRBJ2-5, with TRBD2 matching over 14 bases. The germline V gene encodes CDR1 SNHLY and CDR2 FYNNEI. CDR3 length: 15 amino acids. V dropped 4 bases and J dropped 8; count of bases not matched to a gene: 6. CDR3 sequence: CASSAGLAGGPTQYF. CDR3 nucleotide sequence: TGTGCCAGCAGTGCAGGACTAGCGGGGGGACCAACCCAGTACTTC.

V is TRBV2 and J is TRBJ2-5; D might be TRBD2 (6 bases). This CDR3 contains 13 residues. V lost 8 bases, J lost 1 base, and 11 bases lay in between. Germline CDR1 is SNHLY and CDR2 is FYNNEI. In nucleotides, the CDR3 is TGTGCCAGCGCGGGACGGTTCCAAGAGACCCAGTACTTC. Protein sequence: CASAGRFQETQYF.

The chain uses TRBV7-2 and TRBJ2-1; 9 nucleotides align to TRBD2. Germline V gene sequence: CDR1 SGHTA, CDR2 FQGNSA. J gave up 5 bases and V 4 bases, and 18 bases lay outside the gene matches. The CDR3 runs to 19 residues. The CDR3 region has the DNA TGTGCCAGCAGCTCCCCTCAGCTCGTAGGGCGGGGGGGCGACAATGAGCAGTTCTTC. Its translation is CASSSPQLVGRGGDNEQFF. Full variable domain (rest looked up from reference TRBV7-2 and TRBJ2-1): GAGVSQSPSNKVTEKGKDVELRCDPISGHTALYWYRQSLGQGLEFLIYFQGNSAPDKSGLPSDRFSAERTGGSVSTLTIQRTQQEDSAVYLCASSSPQLVGRGGDNEQFFGPGTRLTVL.

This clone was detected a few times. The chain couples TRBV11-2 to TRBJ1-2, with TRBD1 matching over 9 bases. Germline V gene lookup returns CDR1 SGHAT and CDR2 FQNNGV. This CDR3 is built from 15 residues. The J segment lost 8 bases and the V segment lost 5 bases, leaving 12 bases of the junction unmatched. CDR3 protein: CASSHRDRARGGYTF. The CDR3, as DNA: TGTGCCAGCAGCCACCGGGACAGGGCAAGGGGGGGCTACACCTTC.

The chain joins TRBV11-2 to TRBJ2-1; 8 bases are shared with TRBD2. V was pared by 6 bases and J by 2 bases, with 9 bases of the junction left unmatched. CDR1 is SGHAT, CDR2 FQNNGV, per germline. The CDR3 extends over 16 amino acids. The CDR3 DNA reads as TGTGCCAGCAGAGACCTGAGCGGGGGTCCCTACAATGAGCAGTTCTTC. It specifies CASRDLSGGPYNEQFF.

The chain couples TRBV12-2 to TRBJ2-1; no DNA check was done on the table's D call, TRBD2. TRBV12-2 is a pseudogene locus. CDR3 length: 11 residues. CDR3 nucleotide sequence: TGTGCAAGTCGCGCCAGCGATGAGCAGTTCTTC. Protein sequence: CASRASDEQFF.

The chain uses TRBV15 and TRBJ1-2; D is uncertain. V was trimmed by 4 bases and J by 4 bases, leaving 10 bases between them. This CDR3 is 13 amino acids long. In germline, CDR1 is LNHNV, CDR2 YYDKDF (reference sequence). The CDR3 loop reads CATSTGVPYGYTF. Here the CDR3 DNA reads TGTGCCACCAGCACGGGTGTACCCTATGGCTACACCTTC.